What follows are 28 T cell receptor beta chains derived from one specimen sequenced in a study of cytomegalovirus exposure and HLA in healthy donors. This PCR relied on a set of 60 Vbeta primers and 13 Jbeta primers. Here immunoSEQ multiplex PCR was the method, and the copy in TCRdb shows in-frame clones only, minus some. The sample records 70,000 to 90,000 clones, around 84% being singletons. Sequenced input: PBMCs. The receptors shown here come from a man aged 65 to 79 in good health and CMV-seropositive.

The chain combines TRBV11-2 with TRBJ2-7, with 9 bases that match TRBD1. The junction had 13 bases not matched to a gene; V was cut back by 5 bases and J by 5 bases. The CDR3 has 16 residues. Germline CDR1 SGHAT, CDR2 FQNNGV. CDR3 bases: TGTGCCAGCAGCCTATCCCGACGGGACAGGGTCAACGAGCAGTACTTC. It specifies CASSLSRRDRVNEQYF.

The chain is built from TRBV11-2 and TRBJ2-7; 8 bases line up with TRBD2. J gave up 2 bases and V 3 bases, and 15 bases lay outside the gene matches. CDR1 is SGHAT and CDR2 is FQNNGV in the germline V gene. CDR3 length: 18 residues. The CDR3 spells CASSFSSPAGGTPYEQYF. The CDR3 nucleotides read TGTGCCAGCAGCTTCTCCAGCCCGGCGGGAGGTACGCCCTACGAGCAGTACTTC. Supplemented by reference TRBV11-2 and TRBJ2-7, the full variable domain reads EAGVAQSPRYKIIEKRQSVAFWCNPISGHATLYWYQQILGQGPKLLIQFQNNGVVDDSQLPKDRFSAERLKGVDSTLKIQPAKLEDSAVYLCASSFSSPAGGTPYEQYFGPGTRLTVT.

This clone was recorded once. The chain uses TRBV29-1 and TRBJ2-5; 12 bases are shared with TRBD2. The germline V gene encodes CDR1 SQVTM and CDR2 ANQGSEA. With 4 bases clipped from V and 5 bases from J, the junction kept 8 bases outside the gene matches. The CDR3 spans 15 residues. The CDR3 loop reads CSVGASGRAGETQYF. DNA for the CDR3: TGCAGCGTTGGCGCTAGCGGGAGGGCCGGGGAGACCCAGTACTTC.

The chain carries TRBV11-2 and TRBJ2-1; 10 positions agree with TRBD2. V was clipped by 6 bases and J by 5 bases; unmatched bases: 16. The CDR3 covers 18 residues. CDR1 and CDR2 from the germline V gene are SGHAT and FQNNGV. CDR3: CASSKDWTSGSFDNEQFF. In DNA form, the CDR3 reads TGTGCCAGCAGTAAAGACTGGACTAGCGGTTCCTTTGACAATGAGCAGTTCTTC.

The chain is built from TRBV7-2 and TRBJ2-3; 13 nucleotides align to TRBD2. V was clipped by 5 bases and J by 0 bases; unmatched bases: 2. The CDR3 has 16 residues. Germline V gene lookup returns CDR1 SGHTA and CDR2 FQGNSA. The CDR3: CASSPGLAGSTDTQYF. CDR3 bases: TGTGCCAGCAGCCCGGGACTAGCGGGGAGCACAGATACGCAGTATTTT.

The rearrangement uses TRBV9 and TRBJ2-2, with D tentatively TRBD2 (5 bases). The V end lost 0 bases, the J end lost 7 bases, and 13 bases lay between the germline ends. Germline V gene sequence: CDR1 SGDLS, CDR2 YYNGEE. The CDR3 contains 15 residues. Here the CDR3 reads CASSVVEAWGGELFF. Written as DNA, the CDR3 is TGTGCCAGCAGCGTAGTGGAGGCCTGGGGCGGGGAGCTGTTTTTT.

The CDR3 DNA reads TGTGCCAGCGTTATGACTAGCGGGGTATACAATGAGCAGTTCTTC. This encodes CASVMTSGVYNEQFF. The rearrangement joins TRBV18 to TRBJ2-1; 11 bases line up with TRBD2. The germline V gene has CDR1 KGHSH and CDR2 LQKENI. This CDR3 has 15 residues. V dropped 8 bases and J dropped 4; count of bases not matched to a gene: 7. The full variable domain, rest sourced from reference TRBV18 and TRBJ2-1, is NAGVMQNPRHLVRRRGQEARLRCSPMKGHSHVYWYRQLPEEGLKFMVYLQKENIIDESGMPKERFSAEFPKEGPSILRIQQVVRGDSAAYFCASVMTSGVYNEQFFGPGTRLTVL.

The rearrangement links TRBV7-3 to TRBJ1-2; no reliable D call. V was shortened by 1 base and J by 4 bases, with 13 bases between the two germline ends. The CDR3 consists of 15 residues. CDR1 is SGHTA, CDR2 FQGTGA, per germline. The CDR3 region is CASSLNPGELYGYTF. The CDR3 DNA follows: TGTGCCAGCAGCTTAAATCCCGGGGAACTCTATGGCTACACCTTC.

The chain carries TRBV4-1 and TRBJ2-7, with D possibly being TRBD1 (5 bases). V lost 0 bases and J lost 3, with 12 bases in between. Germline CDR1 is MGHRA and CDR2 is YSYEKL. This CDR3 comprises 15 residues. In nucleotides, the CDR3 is TGCGCCAGCAGCCAAGACCCTGGACATAACTACGAGCAGTACTTC. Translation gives CASSQDPGHNYEQYF.

The CDR3 here is CAWSRGFSYEQYF. The CDR3 bases are TGTGCCTGGTCTCGCGGATTTTCCTACGAGCAGTACTTC. J is TRBJ2-7 and V is TRBV30, with D hard to call. The CDR3 covers 13 residues. The germline gives CDR1 GTSNPN, CDR2 SVGIG (reference sequence). V gave up 5 bases and J gave up 1 base, with 12 bases separating them.

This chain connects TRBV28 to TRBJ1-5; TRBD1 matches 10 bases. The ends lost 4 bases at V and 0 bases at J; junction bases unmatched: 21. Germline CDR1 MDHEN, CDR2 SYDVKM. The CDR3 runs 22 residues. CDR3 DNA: TGTGCCAGCAGTTGGGTTCGGGACAGGGGTTACCTCGCGGTATATAGCAATCAGCCCCAGCATTTT. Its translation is CASSWVRDRGYLAVYSNQPQHF.

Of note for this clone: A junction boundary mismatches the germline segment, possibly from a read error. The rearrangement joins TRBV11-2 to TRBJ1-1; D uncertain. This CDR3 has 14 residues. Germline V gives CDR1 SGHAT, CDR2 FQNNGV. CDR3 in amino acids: CVSSRIQRGTEAFF. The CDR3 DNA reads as TGTGTCAGCAGCCGAATCCAAAGAGGGACTGAAGCTTTCTTT.

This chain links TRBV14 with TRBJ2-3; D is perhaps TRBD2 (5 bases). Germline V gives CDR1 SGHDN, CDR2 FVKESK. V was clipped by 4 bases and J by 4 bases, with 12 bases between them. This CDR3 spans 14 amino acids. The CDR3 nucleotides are TGTGCCAGCAGCCCGGGATATGGGGCAGATACGCAGTATTTT. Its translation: CASSPGYGADTQYF.

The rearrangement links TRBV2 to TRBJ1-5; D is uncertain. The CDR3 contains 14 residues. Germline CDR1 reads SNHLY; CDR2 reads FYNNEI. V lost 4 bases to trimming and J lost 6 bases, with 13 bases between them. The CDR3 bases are TGTGCCAGCAGTGGGGTGGGCTCGTCTCAGCCCCAGCATTTT. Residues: CASSGVGSSQPQHF.

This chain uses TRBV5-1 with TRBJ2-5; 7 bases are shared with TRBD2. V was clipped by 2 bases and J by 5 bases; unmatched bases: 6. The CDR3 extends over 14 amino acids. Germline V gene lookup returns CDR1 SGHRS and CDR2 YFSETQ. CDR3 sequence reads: CASSFSRGVETQYF. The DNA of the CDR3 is TGCGCCAGCAGCTTTTCTCGGGGGGTGGAGACCCAGTACTTC.

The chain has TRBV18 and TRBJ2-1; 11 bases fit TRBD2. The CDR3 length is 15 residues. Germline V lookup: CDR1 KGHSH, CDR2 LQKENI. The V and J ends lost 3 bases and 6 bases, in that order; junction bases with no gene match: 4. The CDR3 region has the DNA TGTGCCAGCTCACCCCGAGGACTAGCGGGCAATGAGCAGTTCTTC. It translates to CASSPRGLAGNEQFF.

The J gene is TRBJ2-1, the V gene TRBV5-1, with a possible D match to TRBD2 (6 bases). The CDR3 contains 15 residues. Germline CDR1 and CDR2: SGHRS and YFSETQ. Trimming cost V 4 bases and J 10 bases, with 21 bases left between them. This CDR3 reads CASSGLGSLYGEQFF. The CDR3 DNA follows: TGCGCCAGCAGCGGTCTCGGGAGCCTTTACGGGGAGCAGTTCTTC. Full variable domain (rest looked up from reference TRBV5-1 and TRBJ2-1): KAGVTQTPRYLIKTRGQQVTLSCSPISGHRSVSWYQQTPGQGLQFLFEYFSETQRNKGNFPGRFSGRQFSNSRSEMNVSTLELGDSALYLCASSGLGSLYGEQFFGPGTRLTVL.

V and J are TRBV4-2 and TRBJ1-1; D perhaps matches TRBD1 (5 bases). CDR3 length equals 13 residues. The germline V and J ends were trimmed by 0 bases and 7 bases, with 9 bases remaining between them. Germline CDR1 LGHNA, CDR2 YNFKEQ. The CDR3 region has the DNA TGTGCCAGCAGCCAAGACGGGGGACTTGAAGCTTTCTTT. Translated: CASSQDGGLEAFF.

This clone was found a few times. CDR3 amino acids: CASSPGGSTNEKLFF. DNA for the CDR3: TGTGCCAGCAGTCCCGGGGGGTCAACTAATGAAAAACTGTTTTTT. The rearrangement links TRBV28 to TRBJ1-4, with a weak D call TRBD1 (5 bases). The CDR3 is 15 amino acids. Trimming stripped 5 bases from V and 0 bases from J, with 10 bases between. Per germline, CDR1 MDHEN and CDR2 SYDVKM.

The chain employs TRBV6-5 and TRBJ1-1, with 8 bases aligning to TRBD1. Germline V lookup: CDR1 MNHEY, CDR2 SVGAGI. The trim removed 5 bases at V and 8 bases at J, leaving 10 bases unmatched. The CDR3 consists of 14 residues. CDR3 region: CASSTPGQVLEAFF. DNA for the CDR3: TGTGCCAGCAGTACCCCGGGACAGGTTCTAGAAGCTTTCTTT.

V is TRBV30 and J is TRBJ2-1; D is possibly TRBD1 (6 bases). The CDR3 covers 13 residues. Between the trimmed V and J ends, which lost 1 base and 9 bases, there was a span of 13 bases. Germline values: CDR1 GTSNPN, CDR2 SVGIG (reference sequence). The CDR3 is CAWSAYRDTEQFF. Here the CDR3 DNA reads TGTGCCTGGAGTGCATACAGGGATACTGAGCAGTTCTTC.

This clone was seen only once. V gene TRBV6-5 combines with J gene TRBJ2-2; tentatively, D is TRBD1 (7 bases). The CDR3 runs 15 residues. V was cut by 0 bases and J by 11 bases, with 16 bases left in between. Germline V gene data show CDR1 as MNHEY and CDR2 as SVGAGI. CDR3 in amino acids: CASSYSTRQGGELFF. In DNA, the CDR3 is TGTGCCAGCAGTTACTCAACCCGACAGGGAGGAGAGCTGTTTTTT.

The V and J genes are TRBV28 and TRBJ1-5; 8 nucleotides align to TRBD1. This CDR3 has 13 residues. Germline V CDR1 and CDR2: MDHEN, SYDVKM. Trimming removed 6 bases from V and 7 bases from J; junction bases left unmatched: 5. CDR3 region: CASRPTGEQPQHF. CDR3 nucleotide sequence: TGTGCCAGCAGACCGACAGGGGAGCAGCCCCAGCATTTT. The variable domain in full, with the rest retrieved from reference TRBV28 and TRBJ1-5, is DVKVTQSSRYLVKRTGEKVFLECVQDMDHENMFWYRQDPGLGLRLIYFSYDVKMKEKGDIPEGYSVSREKKERFSLILESASTNQTSMYLCASRPTGEQPQHFGDGTRLSIL.

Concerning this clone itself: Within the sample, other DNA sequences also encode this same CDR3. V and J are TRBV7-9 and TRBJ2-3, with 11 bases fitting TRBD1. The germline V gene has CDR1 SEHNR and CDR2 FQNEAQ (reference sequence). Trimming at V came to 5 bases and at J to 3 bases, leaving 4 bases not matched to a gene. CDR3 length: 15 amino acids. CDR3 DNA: TGTGCCAGCAGCCCCGGGACAGGGGGGACAGATACGCAGTATTTT. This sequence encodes CASSPGTGGTDTQYF.

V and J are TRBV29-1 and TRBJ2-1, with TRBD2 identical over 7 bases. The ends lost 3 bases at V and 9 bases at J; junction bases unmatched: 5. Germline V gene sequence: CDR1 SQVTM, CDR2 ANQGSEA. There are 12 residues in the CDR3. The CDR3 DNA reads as TGCAGCGTTGAGGGGGGAGGGATTGAGCAGTTCTTC. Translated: CSVEGGGIEQFF.

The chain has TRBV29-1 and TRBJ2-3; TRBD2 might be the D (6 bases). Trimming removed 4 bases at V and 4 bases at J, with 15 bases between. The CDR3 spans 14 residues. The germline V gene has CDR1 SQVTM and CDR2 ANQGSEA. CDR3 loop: CSVAGLGNPDTQYF. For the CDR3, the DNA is TGCAGCGTTGCGGGACTCGGGAACCCAGATACGCAGTATTTT.

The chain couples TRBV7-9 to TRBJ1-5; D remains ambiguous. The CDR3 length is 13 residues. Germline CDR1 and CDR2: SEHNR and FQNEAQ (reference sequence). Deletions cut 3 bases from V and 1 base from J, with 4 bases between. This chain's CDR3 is CASSLLSNQPQHF. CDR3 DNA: TGTGCCAGCAGCTTGTTAAGCAATCAGCCCCAGCATTTT.

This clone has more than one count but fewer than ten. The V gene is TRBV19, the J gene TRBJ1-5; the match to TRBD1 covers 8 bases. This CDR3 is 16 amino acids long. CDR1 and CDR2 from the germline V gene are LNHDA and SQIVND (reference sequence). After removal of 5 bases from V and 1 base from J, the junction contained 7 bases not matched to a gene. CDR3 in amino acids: CASSPQGGVSNQPQHF. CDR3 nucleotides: TGTGCCAGTAGTCCACAGGGGGGGGTGAGCAATCAGCCCCAGCATTTT.